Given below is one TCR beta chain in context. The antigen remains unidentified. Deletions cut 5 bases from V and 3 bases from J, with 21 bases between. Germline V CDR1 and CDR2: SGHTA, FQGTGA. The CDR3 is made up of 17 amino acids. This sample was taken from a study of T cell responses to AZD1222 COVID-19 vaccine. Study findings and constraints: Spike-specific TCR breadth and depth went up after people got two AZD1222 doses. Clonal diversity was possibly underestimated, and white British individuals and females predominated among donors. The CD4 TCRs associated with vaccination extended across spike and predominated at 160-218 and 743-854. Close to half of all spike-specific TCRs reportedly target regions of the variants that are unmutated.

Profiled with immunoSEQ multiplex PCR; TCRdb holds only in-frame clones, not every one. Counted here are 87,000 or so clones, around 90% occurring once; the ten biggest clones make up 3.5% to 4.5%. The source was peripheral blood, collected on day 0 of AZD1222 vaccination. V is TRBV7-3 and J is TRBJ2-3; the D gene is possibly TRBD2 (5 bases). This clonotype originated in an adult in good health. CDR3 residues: CASSPLGGPGVTDTQYF. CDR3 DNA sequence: TGTGCCAGCAGCCCTCTTGGCGGCCCCGGGGTAACAGATACGCAGTATTTT.